The 5 T cell receptor beta chains below all came from one sample that was sequenced in a study of blood T cell repertoires in COVID-19 (dated by TCRdb to the early 2020s). Library construction relied on the immunoSEQ multiplex PCR assay. TCRdb mirrors the immuneACCESS table, restricted to in-frame sequences. Some clones are absent from its copies; in checked studies, under half trace to an unresolved V gene, and the reason for the others is unknown. Recorded for this sample are over 300,000 clones; over 75% of them occurred a single time. The ten biggest clones cover 0.95% to 1% of the sample. Sequenced material: PBMCs or T cells enriched from blood (not recorded which). These receptors were taken from a woman aged 25 to 39 with acute COVID-19.

This sequence joins TRBV4-1 and TRBJ2-5, with D possibly being TRBD1 (5 bases). Trimming pared 4 bases from V and 4 bases from J, leaving 13 bases between. Germline CDR1 MGHRA, CDR2 YSYEKL. The CDR3 is made up of 14 amino acids. CDR3: CASSPAQGVETQYF. The CDR3 DNA follows: TGCGCCAGCAGCCCGGCACAAGGGGTAGAGACCCAGTACTTC.

V is TRBV4-1 and J is TRBJ2-5; the D gene is possibly TRBD2 (7 bases). The CDR3 has 15 residues. The ends were cut back, 2 bases at V and 4 bases at J, with 14 bases in the middle. Germline assignment: CDR1 MGHRA and CDR2 YSYEKL. CDR3 in amino acids: CASSQPWGGAETQYF. CDR3 sequence (DNA): TGCGCCAGCAGCCAACCCTGGGGGGGCGCAGAGACCCAGTACTTC.

V is TRBV24-1 and J is TRBJ1-5; maybe TRBD1 (6 bases). CDR3 size: 15 residues. Germline CDR1 KGHDR, CDR2 SFDVKD. With 5 bases removed from V and 0 bases from J, the gap between germline ends came to 10 bases. CDR3 DNA sequence: TGTGCCACCAGTGGGGACACCTTTAGCAATCAGCCCCAGCATTTT. It codes for CATSGDTFSNQPQHF.

The V gene is TRBV7-2, the J gene TRBJ2-3; the D gene is possibly TRBD2 (6 bases). Deletions cut 2 bases from V and 2 bases from J, with 20 bases between. The CDR3 is made up of 18 amino acids. Germline assignment: CDR1 SGHTA and CDR2 FQGNSA. As DNA, the CDR3 is TGTGCCAGCAGCTTACGTCCTGCGGGGTACCTCTCCACAGATACGCAGTATTTT. It codes for CASSLRPAGYLSTDTQYF.

This clone came up once. The chain couples TRBV3-1 (or the pseudogene TRBV3-2) to TRBJ1-3; D is unresolved. CDR1 is LGHDT, CDR2 YNNKEL, per germline (reference sequence). The CDR3 loop spans 14 amino acids. The germline V and J ends were trimmed by 5 bases and 7 bases, with 15 bases remaining between them. CDR3 nucleotides: TGTGCCAGCAGCTCTGACTTTCCGTGGAACACCATATATTTT. It codes for CASSSDFPWNTIYF.